The 12 T cell receptor beta chains listed next were all sequenced from one sample in a study of blood T cell repertoires in COVID-19. Sequencing was performed with immunoSEQ multiplex PCR; in TCRdb, only in-frame clones are kept and a portion is missing. The table shows more than 200,000 clones, with 85% to 90% occurring only once. The sequenced material came from peripheral blood. Receptors were obtained from a man aged 25 to 40 with COVID-19, enrolled during active disease.

CDR3 amino acids: CSVGSYGYTF. The CDR3 bases are TGCAGCGTTGGCAGCTATGGCTACACCTTC. J is TRBJ1-2 and V is TRBV29-1; the D is unclear. The germline CDR1 and CDR2 sequences are SQVTM and ANQGSEA. The CDR3 runs 10 residues. The V end lost 4 bases, the J end lost 4 bases, and 4 bases lay between the germline ends.

The rearrangement uses TRBV11-2 and TRBJ2-1; 10 bases fit TRBD2. CDR1 is SGHAT and CDR2 is FQNNGV in the germline V gene. This CDR3 spans 18 amino acids. V gave up 3 bases and J gave up 3 bases; unmatched junction bases: 11. DNA for the CDR3: TGTGCCAGCAGCTTGCACTCTAGCGGGAGCTTCGACTACAATGAGCAGTTCTTC. Translating gives CASSLHSSGSFDYNEQFF. Based on the CDR3 plus reference TRBV11-2 and TRBJ2-1, the full variable domain is EAGVAQSPRYKIIEKRQSVAFWCNPISGHATLYWYQQILGQGPKLLIQFQNNGVVDDSQLPKDRFSAERLKGVDSTLKIQPAKLEDSAVYLCASSLHSSGSFDYNEQFFGPGTRLTVL.

The chain joins TRBV18 to TRBJ1-1, with TRBD1 matching 10 bases. The length of the CDR3 is 16 residues. J was trimmed by 6 bases and V by 6 bases; bases with no gene match: 13. Germline assignment: CDR1 KGHSH and CDR2 LQKENI. In DNA, the CDR3 is TGTGCCAGCTCCCCGACGATATCGGGACAGGGGTCTGAAGCTTTCTTT. Its translation: CASSPTISGQGSEAFF.

This chain uses TRBV7-2 with TRBJ1-3, with 7 nucleotides matching TRBD1. The junction had 7 bases not matched to a gene; V was cut back by 5 bases and J by 0 bases. The CDR3 contains 16 residues. Per the germline V gene, CDR1 is SGHTA and CDR2 is FQGNSA. DNA of the CDR3: TGTGCCAGCAGCCACGTAGGGGACAGCTCTGGAAACACCATATATTTT. Protein sequence: CASSHVGDSSGNTIYF.

The V call is TRBV11-2, the J call TRBJ1-2; possibly TRBD1 for D (6 bases). Trimming removed 1 base at V and 7 bases at J, with 10 bases between. This CDR3 comprises 13 residues. Germline V gene lookup returns CDR1 SGHAT and CDR2 FQNNGV. This CDR3 reads CASSLAGVIGYTF. In DNA, the CDR3 is TGTGCCAGCAGCTTAGCAGGGGTGATTGGCTACACCTTC.

The gene calls are TRBV5-6 and TRBJ1-1; D uncertain. The length of the CDR3 is 15 residues. Germline loops: CDR1 SGHDT, CDR2 YYEEEE. Trimming pared 2 bases from V and 0 bases from J, leaving 11 bases between. The CDR3 protein is CASSFGPFMNTEAFF. The DNA of the CDR3 is TGTGCCAGCAGCTTTGGCCCGTTCATGAACACTGAAGCTTTCTTT.

This clone was observed a few times. The gene calls are TRBV9 and TRBJ1-2, with D perhaps TRBD1 (5 bases). CDR1 is SGDLS, CDR2 YYNGEE, per germline. The CDR3 has 14 residues. V was clipped by 0 bases and J by 6 bases, with 12 bases between them. CDR3 nucleotides: TGTGCCAGCAGCGTAGCCGCCAGGACACATGGCTACACCTTC. Translating it yields CASSVAARTHGYTF.

The chain combines TRBV2 with TRBJ1-2, with D hard to call. CDR1 and CDR2 from the germline V gene are SNHLY and FYNNEI. V was clipped by 2 bases and J by 2 bases, with 9 bases between them. This CDR3 is built from 14 residues. CDR3 loop: CASSEQVINYGYTF. The CDR3 nucleotides are TGTGCCAGCAGTGAACAGGTTATAAACTATGGCTACACCTTC.

The chain carries TRBV29-1 and TRBJ2-7; 8 nucleotides match TRBD1. The CDR3 extends over 14 amino acids. Per the germline V gene, CDR1 is SQVTM and CDR2 is ANQGSEA. The junction had 9 bases not matched to a gene; V was cut back by 4 bases and J by 4 bases. The CDR3 nucleotides read TGCAGCGTTGGCCTCGGACAGGGCAGGTACGAGCAGTACTTC. Translated, it gives CSVGLGQGRYEQYF.

The chain couples TRBV5-1 to TRBJ1-3; perhaps TRBD1 as D (5 bases). The CDR3 loop spans 12 amino acids. V lost 4 bases and J 7 bases, leaving 9 bases between the germline ends. CDR1 is SGHRS, CDR2 YFSETQ, per germline. As DNA, the CDR3 is TGCGCCAGCAGCGGGGCTTTTAACACCATATATTTT. It codes for CASSGAFNTIYF. Supplemented by reference TRBV5-1 and TRBJ1-3, the full variable domain reads KAGVTQTPRYLIKTRGQQVTLSCSPISGHRSVSWYQQTPGQGLQFLFEYFSETQRNKGNFPGRFSGRQFSNSRSEMNVSTLELGDSALYLCASSGAFNTIYFGEGSWLTVV.

V gene TRBV6-6 combines with J gene TRBJ1-1, with a weak D call TRBD1 (5 bases). CDR3 size: 14 residues. V lost 7 bases and J lost 8, with 20 bases in between. CDR1 MNHNY and CDR2 SVGAGI come from the germline V gene (reference sequence). This CDR3 is CASTTGGGVMEAFF. The CDR3 nucleotides are TGTGCCAGCACCACAGGCGGGGGGGTAATGGAAGCTTTCTTT.

Only a few counts were recorded for this clone. The chain is built from TRBV9 and TRBJ2-2; 8 bases line up with TRBD1. Germline V CDR1 and CDR2: SGDLS, YYNGEE. This CDR3 region has 16 residues. V gave up 0 bases and J gave up 3 bases; unmatched junction bases: 4. CDR3 in amino acids: CASSVGRGRYTGELFF. Written as DNA, the CDR3 is TGTGCCAGCAGCGTAGGCAGGGGGCGATACACCGGGGAGCTGTTTTTT.